Presented here are 2 T cell receptor beta chains from one specimen sequenced in a study of beta chain features in type 1 diabetes (dated by TCRdb to about 2018). The paper's findings and limits, for the study overall: A moderate but significant shortening of TCRB CDR3 length was observed in type 1 diabetes patients in all four CD4+ subsets.

Preparation of the library involved the immunoSEQ multiplex PCR assay. The entire amount of isolated RNA was reverse transcribed using the High Capacity cDNA Reverse Transcription Kit, so the sequenced TCRB transcripts were expressed ones. TCRdb holds this immuneACCESS table with in-frame rearrangements only. Some clones are missing; in checked studies, unresolved V genes explain under half, and the rest has no known cause. This sample comprises 240,000 or so clones, roughly 22% of them detected only once. The ten largest account for roughly 0.028% of the sample. The antigens of these receptors remain unknown. The sample comprised naive CD4+ T cells from blood. Per the publication, the cell subset or site label means: true naive CD4+ T cells. These TCRs come from a woman in her forties with type 1 diabetes.

The gene calls are TRBV7-2 and TRBJ2-3; D remains ambiguous. The germline V gene encodes CDR1 SGHTA and CDR2 FQGNSA. The CDR3 covers 13 residues. V dropped 5 bases and J dropped 2 bases, with 8 bases sitting between them. The CDR3 region is CASSPSPTDTQYF. The DNA for the CDR3 is TGTGCCAGCAGCCCCAGTCCCACAGATACGCAGTATTTT. Combining the CDR3 with reference TRBV7-2 and TRBJ2-3 gives the whole variable domain GAGVSQSPSNKVTEKGKDVELRCDPISGHTALYWYRQSLGQGLEFLIYFQGNSAPDKSGLPSDRFSAERTGGSVSTLTIQRTQQEDSAVYLCASSPSPTDTQYFGPGTRLTVL.

In its sample, this clone was seen a few times. The junction does not match germline at one end; this may be a read error. The rearrangement joins TRBV4-3 to TRBJ1-6, with 7 bases matching TRBD1. CDR1 LGHNA and CDR2 YSLEER come from the germline V gene. The CDR3 runs 14 residues. The CDR3 bases are TGCGCCAGCAGCCAAGTAGAAACAGGGGCACCTCTCCACTTT. It codes for CASSQVETGAPLHF.